The entry below gives a single T cell receptor beta chain sequence along with its context. Its antigen remains unidentified. TCRdb itself ran the 5' RACE reads through MiXCR, one entry per CDR3 protein. The sample holds about 160,000 distinct CDR3 sequences, roughly 44% seen once. This sample is part of a study of CD8 T cells in ankylosing spondylitis. V gave up 0 bases and J gave up 8 bases, with 15 bases separating them. The CDR3 totals 15 residues. Germline CDR1 MNHEY, CDR2 SVGAGI. General study results and limits: Ankylosing spondylitis blood seemed to carry a telltale TCR beta motif made of about 8 highly homologous variants. Matched ankylosing spondylitis synovial fluid reportedly showed significant enrichment of disease-linked clones.

Sequences were obtained from synovial fluid, either unsorted or a sorted T cell fraction (not recorded which). This clonotype originated in a male donor with ankylosing spondylitis. The V gene is TRBV6-5, the J gene TRBJ2-3; D gene unclear. In nucleotides, the CDR3 is TGTGCCAGCAGTTACTCGCGCTGGCGGCCGGGTACGCAGTATTTT. As protein: CASSYSRWRPGTQYF.